Each of the 7 T cell receptor beta chains below was sequenced from the same sample in a study of cytomegalovirus exposure and HLA in healthy donors (dated by TCRdb to 2016 to 2017). Libraries were constructed by the immunoSEQ multiplex PCR assay. For the multiplex PCR, a mixture combining 60 forward primers for TCR Vbeta segments and 13 reverse primers for TCR Jbeta segments was used. The table was pulled from immuneACCESS by TCRdb, which kept in-frame rearrangements only. Such tables lose some clones; where checked, under half of the loss comes from unresolved V genes, and the rest has no known cause. Counted in this sample were over 85,000 clones; 81% of them appeared once. Under 5.5% of the sample lies in the top ten. What was sequenced was PBMCs. The receptors were sampled from a man aged 40-55 years in good health and CMV-seropositive.

V usage is TRBV9 and J usage is TRBJ1-6; 9 nucleotides line up with TRBD1. The CDR3 contains 15 residues. Per the germline V gene, CDR1 is SGDLS and CDR2 is YYNGEE. The V segment lost 0 bases and the J segment 7 bases; nucleotides outside the gene matches: 2. In DNA form, the CDR3 reads TGTGCCAGCAGCGTAGAAGGACAGGGGAATTCACCCCTCCACTTT. Translated, it gives CASSVEGQGNSPLHF.

The rearrangement joins TRBV15 to TRBJ2-4, with D possibly being TRBD2 (5 bases). The ends were cut back, 0 bases at V and 0 bases at J, with 12 bases in the middle. Germline V gives CDR1 LNHNV, CDR2 YYDKDF (reference sequence). This CDR3 is 17 amino acids long. The DNA of the CDR3 is TGTGCCACCAGCAGAGATGGAATGGACTTAGCCAAAAACATTCAGTACTTC. This sequence encodes CATSRDGMDLAKNIQYF.

Here the CDR3 DNA reads TGTGCCAGCAGCTTGGAGCCTATAGCCAAAAACATTCAGTACTTC. Its translation is CASSLEPIAKNIQYF. V usage is TRBV5-4 and J usage is TRBJ2-4; the D is unclear. Trimming shortened V by 0 bases and J by 0 bases, and 7 bases separated the two germline ends. The CDR3 length is 15 residues. Germline V gene sequence: CDR1 SGHNT, CDR2 YYREEE (reference sequence). Using reference TRBV5-4 and TRBJ2-4 for the parts outside the CDR3, the full variable domain is ETGVTQSPTHLIKTRGQQVTLRCSSQSGHNTVSWYQQALGQGPQFIFQYYREEENGRGNFPPRFSGLQFPNYSSELNVNALELDDSALYLCASSLEPIAKNIQYFGAGTRLSVL.

The gene calls are TRBV2 and TRBJ2-5; no clear D gene. The V end lost 2 bases, the J end lost 2 bases, and 9 bases lay between the germline ends. CDR3 length: 14 residues. Per germline, CDR1 SNHLY and CDR2 FYNNEI. Written as DNA, the CDR3 is TGTGCCAGCAGTGAAACCCAGACTCAAGAGACCCAGTACTTC. As protein: CASSETQTQETQYF.

The chain uses TRBV6-5 and TRBJ2-5, with 8 bases matching TRBD2. This CDR3 contains 15 residues. Germline lookup yields CDR1 MNHEY and CDR2 SVGAGI. With 2 bases clipped from V and 3 bases from J, the junction kept 5 bases outside the gene matches. DNA of the CDR3: TGTGCCAGCAGTTACGGGCGTAGCGGGAAAGAGACCCAGTACTTC. As protein: CASSYGRSGKETQYF.

This clone was observed a handful of times. The J gene is TRBJ2-7, the V gene TRBV4-1, with 14 positions matching TRBD2. The V segment lost 1 base and the J segment 0 bases; nucleotides outside the gene matches: 2. CDR3 size: 17 residues. Germline lookup yields CDR1 MGHRA and CDR2 YSYEKL. The CDR3 is CASSQGTSGRTSYEQYF. The CDR3 bases are TGCGCCAGCAGCCAAGGGACTAGCGGGAGGACCTCCTACGAGCAGTACTTC.

This clone was seen a handful of times. The genes are TRBV5-4 and TRBJ2-3; the match to TRBD1 covers 7 bases. CDR3 size: 15 residues. CDR1 is SGHNT and CDR2 is YYREEE in the germline V gene (reference sequence). Trimming removed 1 base from V and 5 bases from J; junction bases left unmatched: 7. The CDR3 DNA is TGTGCCAGCAGCTTGTCCACAGGGGCGGGAGATACGCAGTATTTT. As protein: CASSLSTGAGDTQYF.